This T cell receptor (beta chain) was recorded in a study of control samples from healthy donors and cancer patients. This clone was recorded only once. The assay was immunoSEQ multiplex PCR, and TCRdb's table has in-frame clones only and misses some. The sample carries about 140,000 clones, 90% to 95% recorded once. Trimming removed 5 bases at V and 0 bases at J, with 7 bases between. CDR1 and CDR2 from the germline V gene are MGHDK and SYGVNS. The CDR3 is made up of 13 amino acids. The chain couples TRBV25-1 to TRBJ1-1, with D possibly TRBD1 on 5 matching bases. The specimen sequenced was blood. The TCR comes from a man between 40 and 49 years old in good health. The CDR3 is CASSTGMNTEAFF. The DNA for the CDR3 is TGTGCCAGCAGTACAGGCATGAACACTGAAGCTTTCTTT.